This T cell receptor (beta chain) came from a study of T cell changes during pregnancy in multiple sclerosis. This clone was seen a handful of times. Method: immunoSEQ multiplex PCR; TCRdb's copy keeps in-frame clones and lacks some. The data hold about 40,000 clones, with roughly nine tenths observed a single time. The CDR3 extends over 15 amino acids. Germline CDR1 is MNHEY and CDR2 is SVGAGI. The V end was cut by 4 bases, the J end by 0 bases, with 10 bases between. The sequence came from a female donor with multiple sclerosis, enrolled in a pregnancy study. The chain employs TRBV6-5 and TRBJ1-3, with D perhaps matching TRBD1 (6 bases). This specimen consisted of CD4+ T cells from peripheral blood mononuclear cells, obtained before pregnancy. The CDR3 sequence: CASSSTRGSGNTIYF. As DNA, the CDR3 is TGTGCCAGCAGTTCGACCAGGGGCTCTGGAAACACCATATATTTT.